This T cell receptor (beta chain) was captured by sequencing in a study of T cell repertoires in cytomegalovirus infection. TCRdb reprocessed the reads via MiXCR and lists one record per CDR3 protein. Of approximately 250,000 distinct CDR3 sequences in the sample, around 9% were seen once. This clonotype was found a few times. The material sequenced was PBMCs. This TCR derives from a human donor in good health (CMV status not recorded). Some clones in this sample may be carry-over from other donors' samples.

CDR3 bases: TGTGCCAGCAGTAATTTAGGTTGGGGAGAGCAGTTCTTC. As protein: CASSNLGWGEQFF. This chain uses TRBV28 with TRBJ2-1; D is uncertain. The ends were cut back, 5 bases at V and 10 bases at J, with 15 bases in the middle. The CDR3 extends over 13 amino acids. CDR1 and CDR2 (germline): MDHEN, SYDVKM.